The present TCR beta chain was sequenced within a study of T cells in Graves' hyperthyroidism and ophthalmopathy. Only a few counts were recorded for this clonotype. Using RNA transcripts as the source, TCR beta CDR3 regions were amplified. First-round RT-PCR with HTBI primers amplified the TCR CDR3 region. TCRdb re-called the multiplex PCR reads through MiXCR, storing one row per CDR3 protein. The data contain around 580,000 distinct CDR3 sequences, 16% of them seen just once; the ten biggest clones take up 18%. The CDR3 covers 15 residues. The V and J ends lost 5 bases and 3 bases, in that order; junction bases with no gene match: 2. The V gene's germline CDR1 is LNHDA and CDR2 SQIVND (reference sequence). PBMCs were obtained from about 9 ml fresh peripheral blood.

Specimen: blood. The rearrangement links TRBV19 to TRBJ2-3; 13 bases agree with TRBD2. The origin of this receptor is a woman under 30 with Graves' hyperthyroidism. The CDR3 DNA reads as TGTGCCAGTAGTGCGACTAGCGGGAGGACAGATACGCAGTATTTT. Translation gives CASSATSGRTDTQYF.